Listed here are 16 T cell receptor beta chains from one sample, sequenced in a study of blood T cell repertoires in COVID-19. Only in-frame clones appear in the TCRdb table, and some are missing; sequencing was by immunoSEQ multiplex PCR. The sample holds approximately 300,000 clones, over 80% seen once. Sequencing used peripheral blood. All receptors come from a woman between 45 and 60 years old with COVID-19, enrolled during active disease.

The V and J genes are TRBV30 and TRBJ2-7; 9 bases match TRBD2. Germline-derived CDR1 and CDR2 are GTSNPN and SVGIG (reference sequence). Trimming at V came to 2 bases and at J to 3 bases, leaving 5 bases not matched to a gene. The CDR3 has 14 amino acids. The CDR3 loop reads CAWSTGTSSYEQYF. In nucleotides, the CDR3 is TGTGCCTGGAGTACAGGGACTAGCAGCTACGAGCAGTACTTC.

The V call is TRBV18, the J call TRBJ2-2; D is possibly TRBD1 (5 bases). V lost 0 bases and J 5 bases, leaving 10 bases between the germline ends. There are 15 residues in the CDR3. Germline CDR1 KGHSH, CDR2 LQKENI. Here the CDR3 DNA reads TGTGCCAGCTCACCACCCTGGGGCAGAACCGGGGAGCTGTTTTTT. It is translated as CASSPPWGRTGELFF.

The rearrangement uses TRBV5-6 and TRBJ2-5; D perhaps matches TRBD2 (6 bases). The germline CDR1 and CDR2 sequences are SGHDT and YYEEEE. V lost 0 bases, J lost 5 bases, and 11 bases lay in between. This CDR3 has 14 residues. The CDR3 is CASSLAWDSETQYF. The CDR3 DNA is TGTGCCAGCAGCTTGGCCTGGGACTCGGAGACCCAGTACTTC.

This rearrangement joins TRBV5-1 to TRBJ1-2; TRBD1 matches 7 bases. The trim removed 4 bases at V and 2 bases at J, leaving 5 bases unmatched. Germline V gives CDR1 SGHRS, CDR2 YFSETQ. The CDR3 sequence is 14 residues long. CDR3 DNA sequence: TGCGCCAGCAGCACGGGACAGCTAAACTATGGCTACACCTTC. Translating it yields CASSTGQLNYGYTF.

Here the CDR3 DNA reads TGCGCCAGCAGGAAGAACAGGGGGCCTGAGACCCAGTACTTC. Translated, it gives CASRKNRGPETQYF. The J gene is TRBJ2-5, the V gene TRBV5-1, with 9 bases identical to TRBD1. CDR1 is SGHRS and CDR2 is YFSETQ in the germline V gene. Trimming at V came to 5 bases and at J to 5 bases, leaving 7 bases not matched to a gene. The CDR3 covers 14 residues.

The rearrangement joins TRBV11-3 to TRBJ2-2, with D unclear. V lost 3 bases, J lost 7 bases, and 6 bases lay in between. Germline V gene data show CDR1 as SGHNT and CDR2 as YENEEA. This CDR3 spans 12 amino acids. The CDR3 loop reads CASSFPVGELFF. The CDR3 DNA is TGTGCCAGCAGCTTTCCCGTCGGGGAGCTGTTTTTT.

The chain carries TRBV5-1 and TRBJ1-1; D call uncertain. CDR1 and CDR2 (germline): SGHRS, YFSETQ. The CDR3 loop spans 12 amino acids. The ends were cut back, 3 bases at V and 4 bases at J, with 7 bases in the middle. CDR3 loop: CASSSESTEAFF. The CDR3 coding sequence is TGCGCCAGCAGCTCAGAATCCACTGAAGCTTTCTTT. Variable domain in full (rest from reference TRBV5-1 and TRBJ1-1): KAGVTQTPRYLIKTRGQQVTLSCSPISGHRSVSWYQQTPGQGLQFLFEYFSETQRNKGNFPGRFSGRQFSNSRSEMNVSTLELGDSALYLCASSSESTEAFFGQGTRLTVV.

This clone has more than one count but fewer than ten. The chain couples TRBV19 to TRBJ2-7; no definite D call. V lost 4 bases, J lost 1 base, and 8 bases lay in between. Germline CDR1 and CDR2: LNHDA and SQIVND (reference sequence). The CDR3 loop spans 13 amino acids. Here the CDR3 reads CASSREQSYEQYF. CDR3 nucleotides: TGTGCCAGTAGTAGAGAACAGTCCTACGAGCAGTACTTC.

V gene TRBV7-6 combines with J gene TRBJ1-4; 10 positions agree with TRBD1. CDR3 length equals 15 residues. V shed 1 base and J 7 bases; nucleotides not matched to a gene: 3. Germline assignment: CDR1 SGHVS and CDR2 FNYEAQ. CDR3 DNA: TGTGCCAGCAGCTTAGATGACAGGGGGCGTGAAAAACTGTTTTTT. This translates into CASSLDDRGREKLFF.

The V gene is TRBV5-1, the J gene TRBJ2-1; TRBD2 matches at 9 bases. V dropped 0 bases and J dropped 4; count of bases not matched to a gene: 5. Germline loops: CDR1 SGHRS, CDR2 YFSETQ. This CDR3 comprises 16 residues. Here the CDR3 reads CASSLGLAASYNEQFF. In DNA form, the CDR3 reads TGCGCCAGCAGCTTGGGACTAGCGGCCTCTTACAATGAGCAGTTCTTC.

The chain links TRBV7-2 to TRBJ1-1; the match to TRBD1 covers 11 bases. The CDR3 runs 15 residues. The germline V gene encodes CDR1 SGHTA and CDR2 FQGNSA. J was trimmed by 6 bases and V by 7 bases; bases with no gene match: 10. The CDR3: CASNLRRTGGPEAFF. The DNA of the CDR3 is TGTGCCAGCAACCTTCGTCGGACAGGGGGCCCTGAAGCTTTCTTT.

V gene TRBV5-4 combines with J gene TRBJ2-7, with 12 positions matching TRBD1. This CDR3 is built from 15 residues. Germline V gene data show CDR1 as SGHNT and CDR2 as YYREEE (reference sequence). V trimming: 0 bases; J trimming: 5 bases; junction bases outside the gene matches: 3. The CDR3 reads CASSLVGTGGHEQYF. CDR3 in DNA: TGTGCCAGCAGCTTGGTGGGGACAGGGGGCCACGAGCAGTACTTC.

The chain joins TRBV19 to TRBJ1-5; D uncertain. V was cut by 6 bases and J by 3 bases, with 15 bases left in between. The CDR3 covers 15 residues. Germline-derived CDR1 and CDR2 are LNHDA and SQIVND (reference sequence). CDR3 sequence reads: CASRNQATINQPQHF. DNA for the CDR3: TGTGCCAGTAGAAACCAGGCGACCATCAATCAGCCCCAGCATTTT. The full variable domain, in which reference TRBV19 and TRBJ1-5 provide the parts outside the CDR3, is DGGITQSPKYLFRKEGQNVTLSCEQNLNHDAMYWYRQDPGQGLRLIYYSQIVNDFQKGDIAEGYSVSREKKESFPLTVTSAQKNPTAFYLCASRNQATINQPQHFGDGTRLSIL.

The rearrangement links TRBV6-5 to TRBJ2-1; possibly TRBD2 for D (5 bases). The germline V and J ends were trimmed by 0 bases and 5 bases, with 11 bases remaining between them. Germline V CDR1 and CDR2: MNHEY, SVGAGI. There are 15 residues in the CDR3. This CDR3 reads CASSYSFSANNEQFF. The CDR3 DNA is TGTGCCAGCAGTTACTCGTTTAGCGCCAACAATGAGCAGTTCTTC.

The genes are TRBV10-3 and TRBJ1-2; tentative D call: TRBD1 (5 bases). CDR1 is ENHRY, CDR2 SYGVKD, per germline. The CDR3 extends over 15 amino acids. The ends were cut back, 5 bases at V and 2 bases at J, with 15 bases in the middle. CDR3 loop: CAISWGLWPNYGYTF. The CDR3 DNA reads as TGTGCCATCAGTTGGGGACTATGGCCCAACTATGGCTACACCTTC.

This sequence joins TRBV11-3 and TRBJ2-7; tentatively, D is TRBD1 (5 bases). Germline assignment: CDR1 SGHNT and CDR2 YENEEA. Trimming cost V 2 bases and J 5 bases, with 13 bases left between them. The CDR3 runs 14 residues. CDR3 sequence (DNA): TGTGCCAGCAGCTTAAATGCAGGGTTAAACGAGCAGTACTTC. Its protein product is CASSLNAGLNEQYF.